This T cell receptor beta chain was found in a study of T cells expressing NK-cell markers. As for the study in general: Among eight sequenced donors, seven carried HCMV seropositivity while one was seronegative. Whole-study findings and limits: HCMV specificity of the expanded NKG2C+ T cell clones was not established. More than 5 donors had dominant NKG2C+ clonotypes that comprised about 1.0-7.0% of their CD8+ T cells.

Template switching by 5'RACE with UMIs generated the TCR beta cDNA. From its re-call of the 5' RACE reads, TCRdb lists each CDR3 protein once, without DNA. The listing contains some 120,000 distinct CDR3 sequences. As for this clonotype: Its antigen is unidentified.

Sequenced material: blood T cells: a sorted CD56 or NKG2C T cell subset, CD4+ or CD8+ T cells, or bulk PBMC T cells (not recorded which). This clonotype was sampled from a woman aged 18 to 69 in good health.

CDR3 protein: CSATPTGLFTGELFF. The V gene is TRBV20-1, the J gene TRBJ2-2; TCRdb picks TRBD1, but there is no DNA to check that call. The germline V gene has CDR1 DFQATT and CDR2 SNEGSKA (reference sequence). The CDR3 is 15 residues long.